This TCR beta chain originates from a study of human T cells and chemical hapten exposure. TCRdb redid the calling of the RACE reads with MiXCR, one entry per CDR3 protein. Among some 38,000 distinct CDR3 sequences listed, 5% to 7% were seen once. Documented time point: patch test 1, 2 weeks after DPC sensitization. The treatment was: therapeutic diphenylcyclopropenone sensitization with weekly scalp DPC. The template was total RNA from unfractionated whole blood. Each patch-test visit's blood sample preceded patch application. This clonotype appeared a few times. This TCR came from a woman in her 30s with alopecia areata. Some clones in this sample may be carry-over from other donors' samples. The sample was whole blood, taken in connection with sensitization to the hapten diphenylcyclopropenone (DPC).

CDR3 in DNA: TGTGCCAGCAGCAGGGAGAGCAATCAGCCCCAGCATTTT. Its translation is CASSRESNQPQHF. J is TRBJ1-5 and V is TRBV7-3; no definite D call. Germline CDR1 reads SGHTA; CDR2 reads FQGTGA. This CDR3 comprises 13 residues. V was clipped by 5 bases and J by 1 base, with 6 bases between them. Drawing the rest from reference TRBV7-3 and TRBJ1-5, the complete variable domain is GAGVSQTPSNKVTEKGKYVELRCDPISGHTALYWYRQSLGQGPEFLIYFQGTGAADDSGLPNDRFFAVRPEGSVSTLKIQRTERGDSAVYLCASSRESNQPQHFGDGTRLSIL.